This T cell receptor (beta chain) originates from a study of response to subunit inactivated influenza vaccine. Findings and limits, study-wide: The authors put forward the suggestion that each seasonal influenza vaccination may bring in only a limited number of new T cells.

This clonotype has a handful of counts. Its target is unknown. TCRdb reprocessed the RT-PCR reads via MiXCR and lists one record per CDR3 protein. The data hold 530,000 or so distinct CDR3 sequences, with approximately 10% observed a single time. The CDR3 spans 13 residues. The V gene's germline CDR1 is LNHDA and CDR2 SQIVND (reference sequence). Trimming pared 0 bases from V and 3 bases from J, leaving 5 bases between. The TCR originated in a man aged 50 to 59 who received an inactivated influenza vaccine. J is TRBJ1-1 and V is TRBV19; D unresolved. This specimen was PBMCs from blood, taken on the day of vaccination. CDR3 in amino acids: CASSIETYTEAFF. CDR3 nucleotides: TGTGCCAGTAGTATAGAAACCTACACTGAAGCTTTCTTT.